These 13 T cell receptor beta chains were sequenced from one sample in a study of blood T cell repertoires in COVID-19. The repertoire was sequenced with immunoSEQ multiplex PCR; TCRdb's copy has only in-frame clones and lacks some. The repertoire holds 200,000 to 250,000 clones, with roughly 85% as singletons. Sequenced: peripheral blood. The receptors originated from a man in his forties with acute or convalescent COVID-19.

The J gene is TRBJ2-7, the V gene TRBV20-1; D ambiguous. Trimming took 6 bases from V and 6 from J, leaving 12 bases between them. This CDR3 region has 11 residues. The germline CDR1 and CDR2 sequences are DFQATT and SNEGSKA (reference sequence). CDR3 bases: TGCAGTGCCTCCCGAAGCCCCGAGCAGTACTTC. Translated, it gives CSASRSPEQYF.

The V and J genes are TRBV19 and TRBJ1-2; D possibly corresponds to TRBD1 (6 bases). The CDR3 has 12 amino acids. The ends were cut back, 6 bases at V and 8 bases at J, with 13 bases in the middle. Germline lookup yields CDR1 LNHDA and CDR2 SQIVND (reference sequence). CDR3 loop: CASRQGFNGYTF. The CDR3 DNA sequence: TGTGCCAGTAGACAGGGATTCAACGGCTACACCTTC.

The V gene is TRBV5-1, the J gene TRBJ2-1; D might be TRBD2 (5 bases). Germline V gives CDR1 SGHRS, CDR2 YFSETQ. This CDR3 is 14 amino acids long. V was trimmed by 0 bases and J by 4 bases, leaving 8 bases between them. CDR3 protein: CASSLAPGYNEQFF. The CDR3 DNA reads TGCGCCAGCAGCTTGGCCCCGGGGTACAATGAGCAGTTCTTC.

The chain couples TRBV5-1 to TRBJ2-2; no clear D. Deletions cut 0 bases from V and 5 bases from J, with 8 bases between. The CDR3 sequence is 14 residues long. Germline V gives CDR1 SGHRS, CDR2 YFSETQ. The CDR3 loop is CASSLAGWTGELFF. As DNA, the CDR3 is TGCGCCAGCAGCTTGGCAGGATGGACCGGGGAGCTGTTTTTT. Based on the CDR3 plus reference TRBV5-1 and TRBJ2-2, the full variable domain is KAGVTQTPRYLIKTRGQQVTLSCSPISGHRSVSWYQQTPGQGLQFLFEYFSETQRNKGNFPGRFSGRQFSNSRSEMNVSTLELGDSALYLCASSLAGWTGELFFGEGSRLTVL.

The V gene is TRBV27, the J gene TRBJ2-7; tentatively, D is TRBD1 (5 bases). The CDR3 contains 16 residues. The V end was cut by 6 bases, the J end by 4 bases, with 22 bases between. From germline, CDR1 is MNHEY and CDR2 SMNVEV (reference sequence). The CDR3 here is CASSDARAYKGYEQYF. CDR3 nucleotide sequence: TGTGCCAGCAGCGACGCCCGGGCCTATAAGGGGTACGAGCAGTACTTC.

The chain employs TRBV5-4 and TRBJ2-1, with 7 nucleotides matching TRBD2. This CDR3 spans 15 amino acids. V was pared by 4 bases and J by 3 bases, with 7 bases of the junction left unmatched. Germline V gene sequence: CDR1 SGHNT, CDR2 YYREEE (reference sequence). As DNA, the CDR3 is TGTGCCAGCAGCCGGGGAGGGGAGGGCTACAATGAGCAGTTCTTC. Residues: CASSRGGEGYNEQFF.

This rearrangement joins TRBV7-2 to TRBJ1-4; 8 nucleotides align to TRBD1. The J segment lost 4 bases and the V segment lost 1 base, leaving 2 bases of the junction unmatched. Germline assignment: CDR1 SGHTA and CDR2 FQGNSA. The CDR3 has 15 residues. The CDR3 region is CASSLGTGINEKLFF. CDR3 in DNA: TGTGCCAGCAGCTTAGGGACAGGGATTAATGAAAAACTGTTTTTT.

The rearrangement uses TRBV30 and TRBJ1-2; D not resolved. V gave up 2 bases and J gave up 2 bases, with 9 bases separating them. The CDR3 loop spans 13 amino acids. Germline V gene lookup returns CDR1 GTSNPN and CDR2 SVGIG (reference sequence). The CDR3, as DNA: TGTGCCTGGAGTCTAGGGAGCAACTATGGCTACACCTTC. Translation gives CAWSLGSNYGYTF.

The genes are TRBV7-2 and TRBJ2-7, with D perhaps matching TRBD1 (5 bases). The CDR3 covers 15 residues. Germline loops: CDR1 SGHTA, CDR2 FQGNSA. Trimming pared 1 base from V and 2 bases from J, leaving 12 bases between. The CDR3 DNA reads TGTGCCAGCAGCTTAGGGGCAGGGCAAACCTACGAGCAGTACTTC. Translation gives CASSLGAGQTYEQYF.

This chain connects TRBV7-6 to TRBJ1-1; no clear D gene. The CDR3 loop spans 14 amino acids. Trimming took 6 bases from V and 1 from J, leaving 12 bases between them. Germline V gene lookup returns CDR1 SGHVS and CDR2 FNYEAQ. This chain's CDR3 is CASRALNTNTEAFF. For the CDR3, the DNA is TGTGCCAGCAGGGCCTTAAACACGAACACTGAAGCTTTCTTT.

The chain uses TRBV6-2 or TRBV6-3 and TRBJ1-1, with a tentative D call TRBD1 (6 bases). The CDR3 totals 14 residues. The germline V gene has CDR1 MNHEY and CDR2 SVGEGT. Trimming removed 2 bases at V and 1 base at J, with 8 bases between. The CDR3 sequence: CASSYGQQNTEAFF. The CDR3 DNA reads as TGTGCCAGCAGTTACGGACAGCAGAACACTGAAGCTTTCTTT.

In regard to this clone: The sample holds other DNA sequences that translate to the same CDR3. The chain couples TRBV2 to TRBJ2-3; TRBD1 matches 7 bases. Germline V CDR1 and CDR2: SNHLY, FYNNEI. J was trimmed by 3 bases and V by 5 bases; bases with no gene match: 8. This CDR3 contains 15 residues. CDR3 bases: TGTGCCAGCAGTTCGTTAGGGGGCGGTACAGATACGCAGTATTTT. Protein: CASSSLGGGTDTQYF.

The chain is built from TRBV19 and TRBJ2-5, with D possibly being TRBD2 (7 bases). CDR3 size: 16 residues. With 1 base removed from V and 4 bases from J, the gap between germline ends came to 16 bases. The V gene's germline CDR1 is LNHDA and CDR2 SQIVND (reference sequence). CDR3 protein: CASSIAGGGRGETQYF. CDR3 nucleotides: TGTGCCAGTAGTATAGCGGGGGGCGGCCGGGGAGAGACCCAGTACTTC. Full variable domain (rest looked up from reference TRBV19 and TRBJ2-5): DGGITQSPKYLFRKEGQNVTLSCEQNLNHDAMYWYRQDPGQGLRLIYYSQIVNDFQKGDIAEGYSVSREKKESFPLTVTSAQKNPTAFYLCASSIAGGGRGETQYFGPGTRLLVL.